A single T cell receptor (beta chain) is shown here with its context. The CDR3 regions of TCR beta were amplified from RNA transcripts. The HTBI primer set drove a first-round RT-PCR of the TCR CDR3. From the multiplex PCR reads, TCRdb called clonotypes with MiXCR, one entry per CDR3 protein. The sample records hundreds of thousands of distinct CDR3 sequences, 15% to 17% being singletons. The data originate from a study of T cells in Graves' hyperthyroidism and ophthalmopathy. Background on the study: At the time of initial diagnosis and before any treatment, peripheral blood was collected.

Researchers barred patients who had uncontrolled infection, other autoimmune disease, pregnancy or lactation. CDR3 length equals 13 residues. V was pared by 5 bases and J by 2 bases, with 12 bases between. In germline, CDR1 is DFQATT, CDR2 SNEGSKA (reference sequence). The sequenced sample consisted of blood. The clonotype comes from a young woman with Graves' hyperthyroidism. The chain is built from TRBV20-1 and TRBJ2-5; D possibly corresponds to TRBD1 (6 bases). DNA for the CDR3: TGCAGTGCTCCCCACGGACAGCAAGAGACCCAGTACTTC. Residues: CSAPHGQQETQYF.